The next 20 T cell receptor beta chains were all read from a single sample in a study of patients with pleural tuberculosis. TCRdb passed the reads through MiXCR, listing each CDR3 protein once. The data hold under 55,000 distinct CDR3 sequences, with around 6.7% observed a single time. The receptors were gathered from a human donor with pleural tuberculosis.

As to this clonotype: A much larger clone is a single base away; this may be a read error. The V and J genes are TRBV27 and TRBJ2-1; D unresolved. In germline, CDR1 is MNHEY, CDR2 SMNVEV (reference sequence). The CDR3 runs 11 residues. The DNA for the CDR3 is TGTGCCAGCAGTTTAATGAATGAGCGGTTCTTC. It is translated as CASSLMNERFF.

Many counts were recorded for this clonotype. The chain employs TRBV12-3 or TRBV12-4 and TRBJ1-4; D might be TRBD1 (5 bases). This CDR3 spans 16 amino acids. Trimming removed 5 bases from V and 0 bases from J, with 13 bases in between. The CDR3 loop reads CASSTDRGATNEKLFF. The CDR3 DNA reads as TGTGCCAGCAGTACCGACAGAGGCGCAACTAATGAAAAACTGTTTTTT.

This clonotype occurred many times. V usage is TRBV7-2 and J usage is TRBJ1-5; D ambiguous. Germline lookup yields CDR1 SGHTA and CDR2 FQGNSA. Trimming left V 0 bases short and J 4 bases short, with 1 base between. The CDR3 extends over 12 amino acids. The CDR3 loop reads CASSLANQPQHF. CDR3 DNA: TGTGCCAGCAGCTTAGCTAATCAGCCCCAGCATTTT.

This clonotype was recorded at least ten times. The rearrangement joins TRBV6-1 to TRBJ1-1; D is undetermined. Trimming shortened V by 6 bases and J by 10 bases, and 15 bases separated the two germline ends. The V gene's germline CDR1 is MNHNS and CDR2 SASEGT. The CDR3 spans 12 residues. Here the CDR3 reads CASSPAGRGAFF. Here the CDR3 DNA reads TGTGCCAGCAGCCCGGCAGGCCGAGGAGCTTTCTTT.

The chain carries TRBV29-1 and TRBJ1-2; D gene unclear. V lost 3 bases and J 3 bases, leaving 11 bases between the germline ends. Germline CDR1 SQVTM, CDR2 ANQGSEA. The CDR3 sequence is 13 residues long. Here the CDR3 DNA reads TGCAGCGTTGAGCTGGGTCGGTACTATGGCTACACCTTC. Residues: CSVELGRYYGYTF.

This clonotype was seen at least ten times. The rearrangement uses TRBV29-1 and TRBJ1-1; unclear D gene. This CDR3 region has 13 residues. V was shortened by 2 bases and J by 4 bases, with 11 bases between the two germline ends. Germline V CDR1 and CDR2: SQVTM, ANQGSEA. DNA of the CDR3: TGCAGCGTTGAATATAGACCGCTCACTGAAGCTTTCTTT. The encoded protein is CSVEYRPLTEAFF.

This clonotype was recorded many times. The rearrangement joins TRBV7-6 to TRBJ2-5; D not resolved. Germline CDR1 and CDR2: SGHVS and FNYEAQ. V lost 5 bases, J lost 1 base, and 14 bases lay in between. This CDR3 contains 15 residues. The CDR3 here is CASSPAVGSQETQYF. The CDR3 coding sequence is TGTGCCAGCAGCCCCGCGGTAGGATCCCAAGAGACCCAGTACTTC.

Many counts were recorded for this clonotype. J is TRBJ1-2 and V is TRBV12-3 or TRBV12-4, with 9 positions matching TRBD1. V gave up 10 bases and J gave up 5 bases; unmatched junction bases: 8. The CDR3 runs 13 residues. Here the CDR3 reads CATGGQGSYGYTF. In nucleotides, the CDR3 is TGTGCCACAGGGGGACAGGGAAGTTATGGCTACACCTTC.

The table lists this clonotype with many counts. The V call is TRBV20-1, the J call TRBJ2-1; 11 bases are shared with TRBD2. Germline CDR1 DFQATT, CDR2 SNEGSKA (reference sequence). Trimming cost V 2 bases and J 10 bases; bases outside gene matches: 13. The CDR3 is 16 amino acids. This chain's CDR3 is CSARSLTSGRWEEQFF. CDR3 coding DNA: TGCAGTGCTAGATCCCTCACTAGCGGGAGATGGGAAGAGCAGTTCTTC.

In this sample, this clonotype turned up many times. In DNA, the CDR3 is TGCAGCGTTGCGGCACCTATGAACACTGAAGCTTTCTTT. Translating it yields CSVAAPMNTEAFF. The gene calls are TRBV29-1 and TRBJ1-1; D not certain. Looked up from germline, CDR1 is SQVTM and CDR2 is ANQGSEA. Deletions cut 4 bases from V and 0 bases from J, with 9 bases between. CDR3 size: 13 residues.

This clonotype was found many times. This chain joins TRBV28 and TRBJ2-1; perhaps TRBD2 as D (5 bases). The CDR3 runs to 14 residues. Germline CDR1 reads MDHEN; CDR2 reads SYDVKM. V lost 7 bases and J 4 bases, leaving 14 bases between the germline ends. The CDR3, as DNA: TGTGCCAGCAAGTTGGGAGCAAGATACAATGAGCAGTTCTTC. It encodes CASKLGARYNEQFF.

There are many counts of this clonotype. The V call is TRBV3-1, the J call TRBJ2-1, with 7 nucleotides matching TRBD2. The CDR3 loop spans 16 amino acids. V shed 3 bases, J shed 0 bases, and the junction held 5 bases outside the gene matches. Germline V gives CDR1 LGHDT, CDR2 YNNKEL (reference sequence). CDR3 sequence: CASSQLAVSSYNEQFF. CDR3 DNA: TGTGCCAGCAGCCAGCTAGCGGTGAGCTCCTACAATGAGCAGTTCTTC.

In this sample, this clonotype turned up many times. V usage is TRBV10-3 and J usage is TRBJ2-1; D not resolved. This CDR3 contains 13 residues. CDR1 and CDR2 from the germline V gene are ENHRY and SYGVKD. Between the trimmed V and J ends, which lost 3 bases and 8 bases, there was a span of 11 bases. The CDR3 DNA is TGTGCCATCAGTGACGTTTTTGTACATGAGCAGTTCTTC. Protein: CAISDVFVHEQFF.

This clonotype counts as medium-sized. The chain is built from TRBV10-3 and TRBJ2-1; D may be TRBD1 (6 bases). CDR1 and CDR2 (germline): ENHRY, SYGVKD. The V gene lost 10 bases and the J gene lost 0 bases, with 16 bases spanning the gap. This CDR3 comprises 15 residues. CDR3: CATLRQAFSYNEQFF. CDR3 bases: TGTGCCACCCTCCGACAGGCCTTCTCCTACAATGAGCAGTTCTTC.

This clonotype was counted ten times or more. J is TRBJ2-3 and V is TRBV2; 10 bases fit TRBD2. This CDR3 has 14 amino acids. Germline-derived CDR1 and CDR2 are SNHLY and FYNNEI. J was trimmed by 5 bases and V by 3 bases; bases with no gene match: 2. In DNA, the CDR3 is TGTGCCAGCAGTGAGGCTAGCGGGGGAGATACGCAGTATTTT. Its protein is CASSEASGGDTQYF.

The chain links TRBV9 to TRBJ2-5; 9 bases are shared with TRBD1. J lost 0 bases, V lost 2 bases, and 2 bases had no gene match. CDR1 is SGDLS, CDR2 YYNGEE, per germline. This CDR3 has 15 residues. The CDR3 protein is CASSVGTGYQETQYF. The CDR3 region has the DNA TGTGCCAGCAGCGTCGGGACAGGGTACCAAGAGACCCAGTACTTC.

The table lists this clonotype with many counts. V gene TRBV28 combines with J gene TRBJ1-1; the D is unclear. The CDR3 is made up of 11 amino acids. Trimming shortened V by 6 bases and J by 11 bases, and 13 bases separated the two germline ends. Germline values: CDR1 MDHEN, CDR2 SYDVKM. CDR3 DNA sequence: TGTGCCAGCAGAACAGCGACGTTGGCTTTCTTT. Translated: CASRTATLAFF.

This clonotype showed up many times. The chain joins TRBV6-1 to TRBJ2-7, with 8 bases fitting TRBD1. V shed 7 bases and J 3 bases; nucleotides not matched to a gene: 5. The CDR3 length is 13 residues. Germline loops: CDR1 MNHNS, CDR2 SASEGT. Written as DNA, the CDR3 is TGTGCCAGCAAACCGGGACAGGTCTACGAGCAGTACTTC. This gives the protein CASKPGQVYEQYF.

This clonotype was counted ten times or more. In DNA form, the CDR3 reads TGCAGTGCTGTTCCCTGGACAGATAGCAATCAGCCCCAGCATTTT. Protein: CSAVPWTDSNQPQHF. The V and J genes are TRBV20-1 and TRBJ1-5; a weak D match, TRBD1 (6 bases). Trimming shortened V by 5 bases and J by 0 bases, and 14 bases separated the two germline ends. CDR1 is DFQATT and CDR2 is SNEGSKA in the germline V gene (reference sequence). This CDR3 has 15 amino acids.

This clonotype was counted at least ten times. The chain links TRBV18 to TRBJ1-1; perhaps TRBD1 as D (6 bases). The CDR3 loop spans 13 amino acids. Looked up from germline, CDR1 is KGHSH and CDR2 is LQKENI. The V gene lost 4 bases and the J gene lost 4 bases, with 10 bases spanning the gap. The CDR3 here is CASSQGVGTEAFF. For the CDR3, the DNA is TGTGCCAGCTCACAGGGGGTTGGCACTGAAGCTTTCTTT.